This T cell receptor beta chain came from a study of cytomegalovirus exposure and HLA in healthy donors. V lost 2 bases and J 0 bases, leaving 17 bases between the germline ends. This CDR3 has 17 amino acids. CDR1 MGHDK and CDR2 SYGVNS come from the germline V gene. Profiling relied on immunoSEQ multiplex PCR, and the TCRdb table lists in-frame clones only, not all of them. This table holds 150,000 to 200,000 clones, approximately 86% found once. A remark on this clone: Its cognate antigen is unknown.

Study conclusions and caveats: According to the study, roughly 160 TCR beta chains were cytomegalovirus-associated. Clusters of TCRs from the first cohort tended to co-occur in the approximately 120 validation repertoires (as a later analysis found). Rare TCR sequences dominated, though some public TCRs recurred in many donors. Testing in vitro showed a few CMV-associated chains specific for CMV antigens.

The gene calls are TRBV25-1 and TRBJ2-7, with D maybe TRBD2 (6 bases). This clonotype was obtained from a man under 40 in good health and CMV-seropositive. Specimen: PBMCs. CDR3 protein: CASSERGYGGNSYEQYF. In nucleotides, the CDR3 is TGTGCCAGCAGTGAACGGGGATATGGAGGGAACTCCTACGAGCAGTACTTC.